This is a list of T cell receptor beta chains from one sample in a study of shared clonotypes between healthy human individuals. TCRdb's copy holds only in-frame clones and misses some; the assay was immunoSEQ multiplex PCR. This table holds some 350,000 clones, 74% found once. Sequenced material: memory CD4+ T cells sorted from blood. These receptors were collected from a man aged 25-40 years in good health. The CDR3 runs from the conserved cysteine through the conserved F or W. The order of the fields is D gene, clone size, J gene, V gene, CDR3 protein, CDR3 DNA. D genes are given only for firm matches. The size of a clone is reported for some rows only, either as once, few or many, or as a class for expanded clones.

NA NA TRBJ1-5 TRBV19 CASSIVKGVRVPQHF TGTGCCAGTAGTATAGTCAAAGGGGTGAGGGTGCCCCAGCATTTT
TRBD1 NA TRBJ2-4 TRBV2 CASSVDRGRLNIQYF TGTGCCAGCAGTGTCGACAGGGGGCGCTTAAACATTCAGTACTTC
NA NA TRBJ2-5 TRBV28 CASSRQKGGQETQYF TGTGCCAGCAGTCGACAGAAGGGCGGCCAAGAGACCCAGTACTTC
NA NA TRBJ2-7 TRBV5-1 CASSLAGRGYSYEQYF TGCGCCAGCAGCTTGGCCGGCAGGGGATACTCCTACGAGCAGTACTTC
NA NA TRBJ1-3 TRBV18 CASSPGESDGNTIYF TGTGCCAGCTCTCCCGGTGAGAGCGATGGAAACACCATATATTTT
NA NA TRBJ2-6 TRBV30 CASQSSGANVLTF TGTGCCTCACAAAGCTCTGGGGCCAACGTCCTGACTTTC
TRBD2 NA TRBJ2-7 TRBV4-2 CASSQLAGGLSYEQYF TGTGCCAGCAGCCAGCTAGCGGGGGGGCTCTCCTACGAGCAGTACTTC
NA NA TRBJ1-5 TRBV28 CASSSQQGNSNQPQHF TGTGCCAGCAGCTCCCAACAGGGAAATAGCAATCAGCCCCAGCATTTT
NA NA TRBJ2-7 TRBV27 CASVRGRRPYEQYF TGTGCCAGCGTGAGAGGACGGAGGCCCTACGAGCAGTACTTC
NA once TRBJ2-1 TRBV14 CASSHQVEKQFF TGTGCCAGCAGTCACCAGGTCGAAAAGCAGTTCTTC
TRBD2 NA TRBJ2-5 TRBV19 CASSPSIAGEAETQYF TGTGCCAGTAGTCCGTCTATAGCGGGAGAGGCTGAGACCCAGTACTTC
NA NA TRBJ1-1 TRBV4-1 CASSQEVWETPNTEAFF TGCGCCAGCAGCCAAGAGGTCTGGGAGACACCGAACACTGAAGCTTTCTTT
NA NA TRBJ2-2 TRBV7-9 CASNVLGELFF TGTGCCAGCAACGTACTCGGGGAGCTGTTTTTT
TRBD2 NA TRBJ2-1 TRBV4-3 CASSQDEAGGPFDEQFF TGCGCCAGCAGCCAAGATGAAGCGGGAGGGCCTTTCGATGAGCAGTTCTTC
TRBD2 NA TRBJ2-7 TRBV27 CASSGTSGFYEQYF TGTGCCAGCAGCGGGACTAGCGGGTTCTACGAGCAGTACTTC
NA once TRBJ2-7 TRBV30 CAWSVGPEQYF TGTGCCTGGAGTGTAGGGCCCGAGCAGTACTTC
TRBD2 NA TRBJ2-1 TRBV27 CASSWTSGSSSYNEQFF TGTGCCAGCAGTTGGACTAGCGGGAGTAGCTCCTACAATGAGCAGTTCTTC
NA NA TRBJ2-7 TRBV2 CASSEGWDGTYEQYF TGTGCCAGCAGTGAAGGGTGGGACGGGACCTACGAGCAGTACTTC
TRBD1 NA TRBJ1-2 TRBV18 CASSPRTGTNYGYTF TGTGCCAGCTCACCTCGGACAGGGACTAACTATGGCTACACCTTC
NA NA TRBJ2-1 TRBV6-5 CASSLQTRNNEQFF TGTGCCAGCAGTCTGCAAACTAGGAACAATGAGCAGTTCTTC
TRBD2 NA TRBJ2-1 TRBV29-1 CSVLSLAGGPQLYNEQFF TGCAGCGTTCTTTCCCTAGCGGGAGGGCCTCAATTGTACAATGAGCAGTTCTTC
NA NA TRBJ2-7 TRBV6-5 CASSSRSEQYF TGTGCCAGCAGTTCCCGGAGCGAGCAGTACTTC
NA NA TRBJ1-2 TRBV10-3 CAIMAGSANYGYTF TGTGCCATCATGGCCGGATCAGCTAACTATGGCTACACCTTC
TRBD1 NA TRBJ1-2 TRBV5-1 CASSARQGGIHGYTF TGCGCCAGCAGCGCACGACAGGGAGGTATACATGGCTACACCTTC
NA few TRBJ1-2 TRBV18 CASSQEVSENGGYTF TGTGCCAGCTCGCAGGAAGTCTCGGAGAATGGTGGCTACACCTTC
NA NA TRBJ1-1 TRBV2 CASSELIPEPNTEAFF TGTGCCAGCAGTGAATTAATTCCGGAACCTAACACTGAAGCTTTCTTT
NA NA TRBJ1-2 TRBV25-1 CASSLTAGYGYTF TGTGCCAGCAGTTTAACCGCAGGCTATGGCTACACCTTC
NA NA TRBJ2-7 TRBV28 CASSLSLKGQVLSYEQYF TGTGCCAGCAGTTTAAGCCTCAAGGGCCAGGTGTTGTCCTACGAGCAGTACTTC
TRBD1 few TRBJ1-5 TRBV28 CASRRQGFEDQPQHF TGTGCCAGCAGGCGACAGGGGTTTGAGGATCAGCCCCAGCATTTT
NA NA TRBJ1-5 TRBV6-1 CASKIRIYSNQPQHF TGTGCCAGCAAAATCAGAATATATAGCAATCAGCCCCAGCATTTT
TRBD1 NA TRBJ1-2 TRBV7-9 CASSLAGGGYTF TGTGCCAGCAGCTTAGCAGGGGGCGGCTACACCTTC
NA NA TRBJ2-7 TRBV29-1 CSVGTYQGEQYF TGCAGCGTGGGGACATACCAGGGAGAGCAGTACTTC
TRBD2 NA TRBJ2-1 TRBV28 CASTPTSGVNEQFF TGTGCCAGCACCCCGACTAGCGGGGTGAATGAGCAGTTCTTC
NA NA TRBJ2-1 TRBV6-1 CAPPGESSYNEQFF TGTGCCCCGCCGGGCGAGAGCTCCTACAATGAGCAGTTCTTC
NA NA TRBJ2-3 TRBV5-4 CASSRGGADTQYF TGTGCCAGCAGCCGGGGCGGGGCAGATACGCAGTATTTT
NA NA TRBJ1-1 TRBV7-2 CASSFFKVVEAFF TGTGCCAGCAGCTTTTTCAAGGTGGTTGAAGCTTTCTTT
NA NA TRBJ2-7 TRBV5-4 CASSLVRDREQYF TGTGCCAGCAGCTTGGTACGGGATAGGGAGCAGTACTTC
TRBD1 NA TRBJ1-2 TRBV18 CASSLGQGAYGYTF TGTGCCAGCTCATTGGGACAGGGGGCTTATGGCTACACCTTC
TRBD1 NA TRBJ2-7 TRBV2 CASSSGTGYEQYF TGTGCCAGCAGCTCCGGGACAGGCTACGAGCAGTACTTC
TRBD1 NA TRBJ1-3 TRBV25-1 CASRGGQGYGNTIYF TGTGCCAGCAGAGGTGGACAGGGTTATGGAAACACCATATATTTT
NA NA TRBJ2-7 TRBV2 CASSLYEQYF TGTGCCAGCAGTCTCTACGAGCAGTACTTC
TRBD2 NA TRBJ2-7 TRBV7-2 CASRPRLAGAYEQYF TGTGCCAGCAGGCCCCGACTAGCGGGAGCCTACGAGCAGTACTTC
TRBD1 few TRBJ1-5 TRBV25-1 CASSKTGDSNQPQHF TGTGCCAGCAGTAAGACAGGGGACAGCAATCAGCCCCAGCATTTT
NA NA TRBJ1-5 TRBV7-2 CASSLDGWSNQPQHF TGTGCCAGCAGCTTGGACGGGTGGAGCAATCAGCCCCAGCATTTT
NA few TRBJ2-7 TRBV7-2 CASSLDIPRYSYEQYF TGTGCCAGCAGCTTAGATATCCCGAGGTACTCCTACGAGCAGTACTTC
TRBD2 once TRBJ2-1 TRBV10-3 CAIRESGSSYNEQFF TGTGCCATCAGGGAGAGCGGGAGCTCCTACAATGAGCAGTTCTTC
TRBD2 many TRBJ2-3 TRBV5-1 CASSKGTSDTDTQYF TGCGCCAGCAGCAAAGGGACTAGCGATACAGATACGCAGTATTTT
NA NA TRBJ2-5 TRBV30 CAWSGGGHQYF TGTGCCTGGAGTGGAGGGGGACATCAGTACTTC
NA NA TRBJ1-1 TRBV5-1 CASSLGAQGTEAFF TGCGCCAGCAGCTTGGGGGCACAGGGCACTGAAGCTTTCTTT
NA NA TRBJ2-2 TRBV27 CASSKDWNTGELFF TGTGCCAGCAGTAAGGACTGGAACACCGGGGAGCTGTTTTTT
TRBD1 once TRBJ2-1 TRBV5-1 CASSTGTGWYEQFF TGCGCCAGCAGCACCGGGACAGGGTGGTATGAGCAGTTCTTC
NA NA TRBJ2-1 TRBV5-4 CASSWRVGDEQFF TGTGCCAGCAGCTGGCGGGTTGGGGATGAGCAGTTCTTC
NA few TRBJ1-3 TRBV18 CASSPPNSLTGRRNTIYF TGTGCCAGCTCACCACCCAATTCCTTAACGGGGCGCCGGAACACCATATATTTT
TRBD2 NA TRBJ2-3 TRBV7-2 CASSLVGTSGSVISNTQYF TGTGCCAGCAGCTTAGTGGGGACTAGCGGGAGCGTAATCTCAAATACGCAGTATTTT
NA NA TRBJ2-7 TRBV6-1 CASSPPMREGQYF TGTGCCAGCAGTCCTCCGATGCGGGAAGGGCAGTACTTC